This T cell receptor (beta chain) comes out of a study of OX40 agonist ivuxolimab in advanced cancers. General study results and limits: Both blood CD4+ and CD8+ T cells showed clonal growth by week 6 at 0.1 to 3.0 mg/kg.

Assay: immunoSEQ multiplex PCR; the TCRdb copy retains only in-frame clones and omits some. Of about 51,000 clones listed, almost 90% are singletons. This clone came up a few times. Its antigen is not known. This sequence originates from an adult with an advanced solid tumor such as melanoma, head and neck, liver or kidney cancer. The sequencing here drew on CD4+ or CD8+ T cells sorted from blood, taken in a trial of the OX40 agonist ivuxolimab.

The CDR3 DNA follows: TGTGCCAGCAGCTTCCCTAACACTGAAGCTTTCTTT. Translation gives CASSFPNTEAFF. V is TRBV5-4 and J is TRBJ1-1; no definite D call. V was clipped by 2 bases and J by 2 bases, with 4 bases between them. The CDR3 runs 12 residues. Germline CDR1 is SGHNT and CDR2 is YYREEE (reference sequence).